This note documents a single T cell receptor beta chain sequence. This record belongs to a study of blood T cell repertoires in COVID-19. Looking at the study overall: The United States, Italy and Spain were the sources of the acute and convalescent COVID-19 samples. T cells, B-cell-depleted T cells, or PBMCs supplied cDNA or gDNA.

As originally analysed: Amplification of reference gene primers provided the estimated nucleated cell counts. Sequenced by immunoSEQ multiplex PCR; TCRdb stores in-frame clones only, minus some. V and J calls and clone size are as listed in that table; D and trimming were resolved from the DNA. The sample includes 130,000 or so clones, around 77% seen only once; the top ten take 6.5% to 9%. The CDR3 has 14 residues. Germline values: CDR1 DFQATT, CDR2 SNEGSKA (reference sequence). V lost 3 bases, J lost 10 bases, and 12 bases stayed unmatched. The V gene is TRBV20-1, the J gene TRBJ1-5, with 7 bases lining up with TRBD1. The source material was peripheral blood. This clonotype originated in a human donor in a cohort sampled during active COVID-19. CDR3 DNA: TGCAGTGCTAGTATGGACAGGTGGGGGGAACCCCAGCATTTT. Translated: CSASMDRWGEPQHF.